These T cell receptor beta chains were read from a single sample in a study of CD8+ T cells in alopecia areata. Only in-frame clones appear in the TCRdb table, and some are missing; sequencing was by immunoSEQ multiplex PCR. The table includes more than 200,000 clones, approximately 70% detected once. Sequenced here: CD4+ T cells sorted from blood, sampled between weeks 43 and 45, from a patient treated with tofacitinib. These receptor sequences come from a human donor with alopecia areata. Each CDR3 is given with its conserved first and last residue. Each record gives: D gene, J gene, clone size, V gene, CDR3 DNA, CDR3 protein. The D gene is left open where the match is weak. The size of a clone is reported for some rows only, either as once, few or many, or as a class for expanded clones.

>-|TRBJ2-4|-|TRBV18
TGTGCCAGCTCACCAAGGAATGGCACGACCAAAAACATTCAGTACTTC
CASSPRNGTTKNIQYF
>TRBD2|TRBJ2-2|-|TRBV19
TGTGCCAGTAGTATGGTTTCTAGCGGCACCGGGGAGCTGTTTTTT
CASSMVSSGTGELFF
>-|TRBJ1-4|once|TRBV7-9
TGTGCCAGCAGCTTAGCGGATGCGGCAACTAATGAAAAACTGTTTTTT
CASSLADAATNEKLFF
>-|TRBJ1-2|-|TRBV5-1
TGCGCCAGCAGCTTGGGGACTCAAATCTATGGCTACACCTTC
CASSLGTQIYGYTF
>-|TRBJ2-5|-|TRBV5-6
TGTGCCAGCAGCCTAGGACGAGAGACCCAGTACTTC
CASSLGRETQYF
>TRBD1|TRBJ2-5|-|TRBV6-1
TGTGCCAGCAGCCACAGGGGCCCTACGCAAGAGACCCAGTACTTC
CASSHRGPTQETQYF
>-|TRBJ1-1|-|TRBV29-1
TGCAGCGTTGAACGCCAACACGAACCTGAAGCTTTCTTT
CSVERQHEPEAFF
>-|TRBJ1-1|-|TRBV29-1
TGCAGCGTTGTGCCTTCGGGGGTAGTTACTGAAGCTTTCTTT
CSVVPSGVVTEAFF
>-|TRBJ1-2|-|TRBV15
TGTGCCACCAGCGGAATTGGTGATGGCTACACCTTC
CATSGIGDGYTF
>-|TRBJ2-5|-|TRBV30
TGTGCCTGGAGTGCGCGAGTGTACCAAGAGACCCAGTACTTC
CAWSARVYQETQYF
>-|TRBJ1-2|-|TRBV25-1
TGTGCCAGCACACCGCAGGGCGGGTATGGCTACACCTTC
CASTPQGGYGYTF
>TRBD1|TRBJ2-2|-|TRBV5-1
TGCGCCAGCGCCGGGACAGGGGGCACCGGGGAGCTGTTTTTT
CASAGTGGTGELFF
>-|TRBJ1-1|-|TRBV6-1
TGTGCCAGCAAGGAGGGCCGAGCTTTCTTT
CASKEGRAFF
>-|TRBJ2-3|-|TRBV29-1
TGCAGCGTGCGGCTTGGACTGGATACGCAGTATTTT
CSVRLGLDTQYF
>TRBD1|TRBJ2-1|-|TRBV29-1
TGCAGCGTTGAGGGAAGGGGGCGGAATGAGCAGTTCTTC
CSVEGRGRNEQFF
>-|TRBJ2-1|few|TRBV29-1
TGCAGCACGGCTAGCGGTTTTCACAGGGATGAGCAGTTCTTC
CSTASGFHRDEQFF
>TRBD1|TRBJ2-3|-|TRBV5-1
TGCGCCAGCAGCTTGGTTGGACAGGGCACAGATACGCAGTATTTT
CASSLVGQGTDTQYF
>-|TRBJ2-7|-|TRBV5-1
TGCGCCAGCAGTCCCGGACGGTCGGGGGAGCAGTACTTC
CASSPGRSGEQYF
>-|TRBJ2-5|-|TRBV27
TGTGCCAGCAGTTTATCGAAAGAGACCCAGTACTTC
CASSLSKETQYF
>-|TRBJ1-2|few|TRBV29-1
TGCAGCGGGGGGGATGTAGGCGGCTACACCTTC
CSGGDVGGYTF
>TRBD1|TRBJ1-2|few|TRBV13
TGTGCCAGCAACATAGACGGAACAGGGGAAAGCTACACCTTC
CASNIDGTGESYTF
>-|TRBJ2-6|-|TRBV6-5
TGTGCCAGCCGGAGGGGCTCTGGGGCCAACGTCCTGACTTTC
CASRRGSGANVLTF
>TRBD1|TRBJ1-2|-|TRBV4-1
TGCGCCAGCAGCCAAAATCCGGGACAGGACTATGGCTACACCTTC
CASSQNPGQDYGYTF
>-|TRBJ1-1|-|TRBV19
TGTGCCAGTAATCGGGGCAGCGCTGAAGCTTTCTTT
CASNRGSAEAFF
>TRBD2|TRBJ2-1|-|TRBV7-9
TGTGCCAGCGAGGGACTAGCGGGGGTATTTGAGCAGTTCTTC
CASEGLAGVFEQFF
>-|TRBJ2-7|few|TRBV28
TGTGCCAGCAGTCCCCCCGGATCAGGCTACGAGCAGTACTTC
CASSPPGSGYEQYF
>TRBD1|TRBJ2-7|-|TRBV7-9
TGTGCCAGCAGCCCTGGGGACAGCTCCTACGAGCAGTACTTC
CASSPGDSSYEQYF
>TRBD1|TRBJ1-1|-|TRBV7-9
TGTGCCAGCAGCTCAACGAGCGGAGACAGGGTAGTCAGAGCTTTCTTT
CASSSTSGDRVVRAFF
>-|TRBJ2-3|-|TRBV27
TGTGCCAGCAGACCAAGAAGCACAGATACGCAGTATTTT
CASRPRSTDTQYF
>-|TRBJ2-4|few|TRBV6-5
TGTGCCAGCAGTTTCCGACTAAAGGACATTCAGTACTTC
CASSFRLKDIQYF
>-|TRBJ2-2|-|TRBV29-1
TGCAGCGTCGGGGGACCCGGGGAGCTGTTTTTT
CSVGGPGELFF
>-|TRBJ2-5|many|TRBV7-7
TGTGCCAGCAGCTTAGCTCCCTTTGGAGAGACCCAGTACTTC
CASSLAPFGETQYF
>TRBD1|TRBJ1-2|-|TRBV29-1
TGCAGCACAGAAGGGACAGTGGGGCAGCGGGGCTATGGCTACACCTTC
CSTEGTVGQRGYGYTF
>TRBD1|TRBJ2-1|-|TRBV19
TGTGCCAGTAGTATAGCCCTGGACAGGGCTTTCAATGAGCAGTTCTTC
CASSIALDRAFNEQFF
>TRBD2|TRBJ2-1|few|TRBV10-2
TGCGCCAGCAGGGGACTAGCGGGGAACTACAATGAGCAGTTCTTC
CASRGLAGNYNEQFF
>-|TRBJ2-7|-|TRBV18
TGTGCCAGCTCGGCGAATGAAAACCTGTACTTC
CASSANENLYF
>-|TRBJ1-1|-|TRBV19
TGTGCCAGTAGTATAAGGGACCGAAACACTGAAGCTTTCTTT
CASSIRDRNTEAFF
>-|TRBJ1-5|-|TRBV7-2
TGTGCCAGCAGCTCCACTTTTGATCAGCCCCAGCATTTT
CASSSTFDQPQHF
>TRBD2|TRBJ2-2|-|TRBV5-6
TGTGCCAGCAGCTCTCGGTGGTTAGCGGGGAACACCGGGGAGCTGTTTTTT
CASSSRWLAGNTGELFF
>TRBD1|TRBJ1-5|-|TRBV29-1
TGCAGCGGGAAGACAGGGCAGGATCAGCCCCAGCATTTT
CSGKTGQDQPQHF
>-|TRBJ1-2|-|TRBV7-2
TGTGCCAGCAGCTTAATGACAGGTGACTATGGCTACACCTTC
CASSLMTGDYGYTF